The clone carrying this TCR beta chain was seen a handful of times. The CDR3 runs to 16 residues. The V segment lost 3 bases and the J segment 0 bases; nucleotides outside the gene matches: 6. Germline lookup yields CDR1 KGHDR and CDR2 SFDVKD. The sample belongs to a study of blood T cell repertoires in COVID-19. Method: immunoSEQ multiplex PCR; TCRdb's copy keeps in-frame clones and lacks some. This table holds hundreds of thousands of clones, about 89% found once. Self-reported history from a screening survey and questionnaire set each donor's cohort. The J gene is TRBJ1-2, the V gene TRBV24-1; 7 bases are a match to TRBD1. This clonotype was obtained from a middle-aged woman who had recovered from COVID-19. Material for sequencing was PBMCs or T cells enriched from blood (not recorded which). Here the CDR3 reads CATSDRDSLTNYGYTF. The CDR3 nucleotides read TGTGCCACCAGTGATCGGGACAGTCTAACTAACTATGGCTACACCTTC.